This entry describes one T cell receptor (beta chain). Antigen unknown. This specimen comes from a study of shared clonotypes between healthy human individuals. Study-level findings and limits: A handful of donors shared 4.5% to 6.5% of their naive CD4 clonotypes. Researchers found naive subsets generally carried larger estimated richness than memory subsets.

After removal of 5 bases from V and 6 bases from J, the junction contained 9 bases not matched to a gene. This CDR3 has 15 amino acids. Germline CDR1 reads GTSNPN; CDR2 reads SVGIG (reference sequence). Under the authors' procedure: ImmunoSEQ sequences covered only the junction and lacked quality scores; filtering therefore differed. Sequencing used immunoSEQ multiplex PCR; TCRdb keeps in-frame clones, though not all of them. The V and J calls and clone size are taken from that table; D and trimming were inferred from the DNA. This sample has over 2 million clones, with 80% to 95% found just once. Sequencing used naive CD4+ T cells from PBMCs. Documented subset: CD45RA+ positively selected. This chain links TRBV30 with TRBJ2-1, with 11 bases fitting TRBD2. This TCR was recovered from a man between 18 and 35 years old in good health. Some clones in this sample may be carry-over from other donors' samples. The CDR3 nucleotides read TGTGCCTGGGACGGGTCTAGCGGGAGGTCCAATGAGCAGTTCTTC. Protein product: CAWDGSSGRSNEQFF.